The 28 T cell receptor beta chains reported below all come from one sample, sequenced in a study of cytomegalovirus exposure and HLA in healthy donors. In the PCR, 60 Vbeta and 13 Jbeta primers were used. The protocol was immunoSEQ multiplex PCR, while the TCRdb copy is restricted to in-frame clones and leaves out a portion. Found here are fewer than 250,000 clones, around 90% of them singletons; the top ten hold 1% to 1.4%. The sequencing sample was made of PBMCs. Receptors were obtained from a boy aged 2 to 9 in good health and CMV-seronegative.

The CDR3 coding sequence is TGTGCCAGTAGTACGGGACAGTTTGAAGTCCTGGAAAACACCATATATTTT. The encoded protein is CASSTGQFEVLENTIYF. The chain has TRBV19 and TRBJ1-3; TRBD1 matches 7 bases. The V segment lost 4 bases and the J segment 6 bases; nucleotides outside the gene matches: 15. From germline, CDR1 is LNHDA and CDR2 SQIVND (reference sequence). CDR3 length: 17 amino acids.

The chain carries TRBV18 and TRBJ2-7; D ambiguous. Germline CDR1 is KGHSH and CDR2 is LQKENI. Trimming removed 2 bases at V and 3 bases at J, with 8 bases between. CDR3 size: 13 residues. In DNA form, the CDR3 reads TGTGCCAGCTCACCAGCCTACGGCTACGAGCAGTACTTC. As protein: CASSPAYGYEQYF.

The chain carries TRBV11-3 and TRBJ2-1, with TRBD1 matching 7 bases. The CDR3 is 20 amino acids. V lost 5 bases, J lost 8 bases, and 27 bases stayed unmatched. Germline CDR1 is SGHNT and CDR2 is YENEEA. This CDR3 is CASSRTGVGASAGDGYEQFF. CDR3 sequence (DNA): TGTGCCAGCAGCCGTACAGGGGTCGGCGCTTCAGCTGGGGATGGATATGAGCAGTTCTTC.

The chain is built from TRBV6-1 and TRBJ1-1, with TRBD1 matching over 9 bases. Germline trimming cut 6 bases from V and 3 bases from J; bases unmatched to any gene: 5. Germline V lookup: CDR1 MNHNS, CDR2 SASEGT. The CDR3 runs 14 residues. The CDR3 here is CASRHRGQDTEAFF. The CDR3 coding sequence is TGTGCCAGCAGACACAGGGGGCAGGACACTGAAGCTTTCTTT.

This chain joins TRBV6-5 and TRBJ2-1; weak D call: TRBD2 (5 bases). The CDR3 has 15 residues. V lost 6 bases and J 2 bases, leaving 14 bases between the germline ends. The V gene's germline CDR1 is MNHEY and CDR2 SVGAGI. The CDR3 DNA reads TGTGCCAGCAGCCGGAGCGGTAACGCCTACAATGAGCAGTTCTTC. Protein product: CASSRSGNAYNEQFF.

V usage is TRBV6-1 and J usage is TRBJ2-3, with 9 bases fitting TRBD2. J lost 4 bases, V lost 5 bases, and 7 bases had no gene match. The CDR3 has 15 residues. CDR1 is MNHNS and CDR2 is SASEGT in the germline V gene. CDR3 in amino acids: CASSLAGKGADTQYF. The CDR3 nucleotides are TGTGCCAGCAGTCTAGCGGGGAAAGGGGCAGATACGCAGTATTTT.

The rearrangement uses TRBV5-6 and TRBJ2-3; D is perhaps TRBD2 (7 bases). This CDR3 has 16 residues. The germline V gene encodes CDR1 SGHDT and CDR2 YYEEEE. V dropped 3 bases and J dropped 5 bases, with 19 bases sitting between them. The CDR3 protein is CASSSHNGGLKDTQYF. The DNA for the CDR3 is TGTGCCAGCAGCTCCCATAACGGGGGGCTAAAAGATACGCAGTATTTT. The full variable domain, its missing parts supplied by reference TRBV5-6 and TRBJ2-3, is DAGVTQSPTHLIKTRGQQVTLRCSPKSGHDTVSWYQQALGQGPQFIFQYYEEEERQRGNFPDRFSGHQFPNYSSELNVNALLLGDSALYLCASSSHNGGLKDTQYFGPGTRLTVL.

This clone showed up just once. The CDR3 bases are TGTGCCAGTTACGACAGTTGGGCAGATACGCAGTATTTT. Protein product: CASYDSWADTQYF. The chain joins TRBV19 to TRBJ2-3; D is possibly TRBD1 (5 bases). Trimming cost V 8 bases and J 4 bases, with 13 bases left between them. CDR3 length equals 13 residues. The V gene's germline CDR1 is LNHDA and CDR2 SQIVND (reference sequence). Full variable domain (missing parts from reference TRBV19 and TRBJ2-3): DGGITQSPKYLFRKEGQNVTLSCEQNLNHDAMYWYRQDPGQGLRLIYYSQIVNDFQKGDIAEGYSVSREKKESFPLTVTSAQKNPTAFYLCASYDSWADTQYFGPGTRLTVL.

This chain uses TRBV6-5 with TRBJ1-6, with TRBD1 matching over 9 bases. The V and J ends lost 5 bases and 7 bases, in that order; junction bases with no gene match: 0. The CDR3 is 13 amino acids. In germline, CDR1 is MNHEY, CDR2 SVGAGI. The CDR3 DNA is TGTGCCAGCAGTGACAGGGGGAATTCACCCCTCCACTTT. Protein sequence: CASSDRGNSPLHF.

CDR3 amino acids: CASSLALAGYYNEQFF. The DNA of the CDR3 is TGTGCCAGCAGCTTGGCACTAGCGGGGTACTACAATGAGCAGTTCTTC. The chain employs TRBV5-4 and TRBJ2-1; 10 nucleotides agree with TRBD2. The CDR3 totals 16 residues. CDR1 and CDR2 (germline): SGHNT, YYREEE (reference sequence). The trim removed 0 bases at V and 3 bases at J, leaving 3 bases unmatched. The complete variable domain, with remaining parts taken from reference TRBV5-4 and TRBJ2-1, reads ETGVTQSPTHLIKTRGQQVTLRCSSQSGHNTVSWYQQALGQGPQFIFQYYREEENGRGNFPPRFSGLQFPNYSSELNVNALELDDSALYLCASSLALAGYYNEQFFGPGTRLTVL.

The gene calls are TRBV30 and TRBJ1-6, with 9 bases that match TRBD1. The J segment lost 6 bases and the V segment lost 2 bases, leaving 5 bases of the junction unmatched. This CDR3 is built from 15 residues. Per germline, CDR1 GTSNPN and CDR2 SVGIG (reference sequence). CDR3 loop: CAWSFGQGRNSPLHF. The CDR3 DNA reads as TGTGCCTGGAGTTTCGGACAGGGGCGTAATTCACCCCTCCACTTT.

The chain links TRBV7-3 to TRBJ2-5; 9 bases are shared with TRBD1. Germline V gene lookup returns CDR1 SGHTA and CDR2 FQGTGA. Trimming at V came to 3 bases and at J to 11 bases, leaving 7 bases not matched to a gene. CDR3 length: 13 amino acids. The CDR3 nucleotides are TGTGCCAGCAGCTTGACAGGGGGTAGGAGTCAGTACTTC. Residues: CASSLTGGRSQYF.

V is TRBV28 and J is TRBJ2-6; D is possibly TRBD1 (5 bases). This CDR3 is 15 amino acids long. Trimming removed 1 base from V and 2 bases from J, with 6 bases in between. Germline assignment: CDR1 MDHEN and CDR2 SYDVKM. CDR3 nucleotide sequence: TGTGCCAGCAGTTTATTAGGGGCTGGGGCCAACGTCCTGACTTTC. Translated, it gives CASSLLGAGANVLTF. The full variable domain, in which reference TRBV28 and TRBJ2-6 provide the parts outside the CDR3, is DVKVTQSSRYLVKRTGEKVFLECVQDMDHENMFWYRQDPGLGLRLIYFSYDVKMKEKGDIPEGYSVSREKKERFSLILESASTNQTSMYLCASSLLGAGANVLTFGAGSRLTVL.

V and J are TRBV10-2 and TRBJ1-3; D is ambiguous. The germline CDR1 and CDR2 sequences are WSHSY and SAAADI. Trimming stripped 2 bases from V and 0 bases from J, with 11 bases between. The CDR3 contains 16 residues. CDR3 region: CASSEVRDRSGNTIYF. CDR3 sequence (DNA): TGCGCCAGCAGTGAGGTTCGAGATCGCTCTGGAAACACCATATATTTT.

The V gene is TRBV7-8, the J gene TRBJ2-3, with TRBD2 matching 16 bases. CDR3 length: 18 residues. Germline V gives CDR1 SGHVS, CDR2 FQNEAQ. The J segment lost 6 bases and the V segment lost 5 bases, leaving 11 bases of the junction unmatched. CDR3 loop: CASSVPRGLAGGVDTQYF. The CDR3 DNA sequence: TGTGCCAGCAGCGTCCCCCGGGGACTAGCGGGGGGGGTTGATACGCAGTATTTT.

The chain links TRBV19 to TRBJ2-7, with 9 positions matching TRBD1. The ends lost 1 base at V and 6 bases at J; junction bases unmatched: 7. Germline CDR1 LNHDA, CDR2 SQIVND (reference sequence). This CDR3 region has 15 residues. In DNA form, the CDR3 reads TGTGCCAGTAGTATAGCTCCGGGACAGGGTTCCGAGCAGTACTTC. It encodes CASSIAPGQGSEQYF. The variable domain in full, completed from reference TRBV19 and TRBJ2-7, reads DGGITQSPKYLFRKEGQNVTLSCEQNLNHDAMYWYRQDPGQGLRLIYYSQIVNDFQKGDIAEGYSVSREKKESFPLTVTSAQKNPTAFYLCASSIAPGQGSEQYFGPGTRLTVT.

This clone occurred once. The rearrangement joins TRBV28 to TRBJ1-5, with TRBD1 matching 7 bases. The germline CDR1 and CDR2 sequences are MDHEN and SYDVKM. V dropped 3 bases and J dropped 3; count of bases not matched to a gene: 5. This CDR3 has 15 amino acids. CDR3 in DNA: TGTGCCAGCAGTTTGAAGACAGGGAACAATCAGCCCCAGCATTTT. Its translation: CASSLKTGNNQPQHF.

The genes are TRBV7-9 and TRBJ2-7, with a weak D call TRBD1 (6 bases). The germline V gene encodes CDR1 SEHNR and CDR2 FQNEAQ (reference sequence). Trimming took 1 base from V and 1 from J, leaving 11 bases between them. The CDR3 covers 15 residues. Here the CDR3 reads CASSLGQALSYEQYF. The CDR3 DNA sequence: TGTGCCAGCAGCTTAGGACAGGCACTGTCCTACGAGCAGTACTTC.

This clone was seen a single time. The chain uses TRBV10-3 and TRBJ2-2; 7 positions match TRBD2. The CDR3 extends over 15 amino acids. Per the germline V gene, CDR1 is ENHRY and CDR2 is SYGVKD. The ends lost 1 base at V and 4 bases at J; junction bases unmatched: 3. The CDR3 spells CAISEWGGSTGELFF. CDR3 nucleotides: TGTGCCATCAGTGAGTGGGGGGGGTCCACCGGGGAGCTGTTTTTT.

The rearrangement uses TRBV7-9 and TRBJ1-1; D gene ambiguous. The V end lost 1 base, the J end lost 8 bases, and 8 bases lay between the germline ends. Germline V gives CDR1 SEHNR, CDR2 FQNEAQ (reference sequence). The CDR3 runs to 12 residues. CDR3 coding DNA: TGTGCCAGCAGCTTAGTCCAGGTCGAAGCTTTCTTT. Protein product: CASSLVQVEAFF. Variable domain in full (rest from reference TRBV7-9 and TRBJ1-1): DTGVSQNPRHKITKRGQNVTFRCDPISEHNRLYWYRQTLGQGPEFLTYFQNEAQLEKSRLLSDRFSAERPKGSFSTLEIQRTEQGDSAMYLCASSLVQVEAFFGQGTRLTVV.

Only a few counts were recorded for this clone. Other DNA sequences from this sample encode an identical CDR3 as well. This chain uses TRBV6-5 with TRBJ2-7; 14 nucleotides match TRBD2. The CDR3 sequence is 15 residues long. CDR1 and CDR2 from the germline V gene are MNHEY and SVGAGI. V lost 8 bases and J lost 7; bases outside the gene matches: 10. CDR3 nucleotide sequence: TGTGCCAGCGGAAAGGGACTAGCGGGAGTAGGTGAGCAGTACTTC. The encoded protein is CASGKGLAGVGEQYF.

As for this clone: Other DNA variants within this sample encode the same CDR3. V and J are TRBV27 and TRBJ1-6; D ambiguous. The CDR3 runs 13 residues. Germline CDR1 is MNHEY and CDR2 is SMNVEV (reference sequence). V was cut by 5 bases and J by 9 bases, with 11 bases left in between. CDR3 protein: CASSAGFSSPLHF. The CDR3 bases are TGTGCCAGCAGTGCAGGCTTTTCTTCACCCCTCCACTTT.

The sample holds one count of this clone. The rearrangement uses TRBV30 and TRBJ2-2, with D tentatively TRBD1 (5 bases). Trimming removed 4 bases from V and 5 bases from J, with 5 bases in between. Germline assignment: CDR1 GTSNPN and CDR2 SVGIG (reference sequence). This CDR3 comprises 11 residues. CDR3 residues: CAWTGTGELFF. DNA of the CDR3: TGTGCCTGGACAGGGACCGGGGAGCTGTTTTTT.

The rearrangement uses TRBV19 and TRBJ2-5, with 10 bases that match TRBD1. The V segment lost 5 bases and the J segment 5 bases; nucleotides outside the gene matches: 5. Germline V gene data show CDR1 as LNHDA and CDR2 as SQIVND (reference sequence). The CDR3 totals 14 residues. CDR3 coding DNA: TGTGCCAGTAGTCTCATGGGACAGGGGGAGACCCAGTACTTC. Translating it yields CASSLMGQGETQYF.

This clone was picked up one time. V gene TRBV6-4 combines with J gene TRBJ1-2, with TRBD1 identical over 10 bases. CDR1 MRHNA and CDR2 SNTAGT come from the germline V gene. V was pared by 5 bases and J by 8 bases, with 5 bases of the junction left unmatched. This CDR3 has 13 residues. The CDR3 spells CASSPTGGGGYTF. DNA of the CDR3: TGTGCCAGCAGTCCGACAGGGGGCGGAGGCTACACCTTC.

Remarks on this clone: One end of the junction is discordant with germline, which a read error may explain. The rearrangement joins TRBV7-9 to TRBJ1-2, with 7 bases matching TRBD1. The CDR3 has 13 amino acids. Germline CDR1 SEHNR, CDR2 FQNEAQ (reference sequence). The CDR3 here is CSSSPSGTVGYTF. CDR3 nucleotide sequence: TGTTCCAGCAGCCCCTCCGGGACAGTTGGCTACACCTTC.

The chain has TRBV5-4 and TRBJ2-3, with 7 bases lining up with TRBD2. The germline V gene encodes CDR1 SGHNT and CDR2 YYREEE (reference sequence). This CDR3 contains 14 residues. The trim removed 3 bases at V and 2 bases at J, leaving 3 bases unmatched. CDR3 protein: CASSSSGDTDTQYF. The CDR3 DNA reads as TGTGCCAGCAGCTCTAGCGGAGACACAGATACGCAGTATTTT.

The chain carries TRBV2 and TRBJ1-2, with TRBD1 matching over 8 bases. V lost 9 bases and J lost 1; bases outside the gene matches: 4. There are 13 residues in the CDR3. Germline lookup yields CDR1 SNHLY and CDR2 FYNNEI. The CDR3 region is CARRTGHNYGYTF. The CDR3 coding sequence is TGTGCCAGAAGGACAGGGCATAACTATGGCTACACCTTC.